This TCR beta chain emerged from a study of CD8+ T cells in alopecia areata. Looking at the study overall: The study gave treated patients oral tofacitinib at 5 to 10 mg twice daily. It was 6 to 18 months of tofacitinib, and then there were 6 months off drug. Study-wide results and limits: Sequencing of scalp tissue also captures the resident alphabeta T cells of normal skin. TCR sharing was clearer in mice than between patients, perhaps partly owing to patient HLA diversity.

This CDR3 comprises 15 residues. Trimming stripped 7 bases from V and 0 bases from J, with 12 bases between. CDR1 is LNHDA, CDR2 SQIVND, per germline (reference sequence). cDNA reverse transcribed from extracted RNA served as the sequencing template. Assay: immunoSEQ multiplex PCR; the TCRdb copy retains only in-frame clones and omits some. The sample carries some 170,000 clones, over 50% recorded once. Of note for this clone: Its antigen is as yet unknown.

J is TRBJ2-2 and V is TRBV19, with D uncertain. Sample: CD4+ T cells sorted from blood, taken at week 0. The TCR originated in a human donor with alopecia areata. The CDR3 loop reads CASMYSGSNTGELFF. DNA for the CDR3: TGTGCCAGTATGTATTCCGGGTCGAACACCGGGGAGCTGTTTTTT. Full variable domain (remainder filled in from reference TRBV19 and TRBJ2-2): DGGITQSPKYLFRKEGQNVTLSCEQNLNHDAMYWYRQDPGQGLRLIYYSQIVNDFQKGDIAEGYSVSREKKESFPLTVTSAQKNPTAFYLCASMYSGSNTGELFFGEGSRLTVL.